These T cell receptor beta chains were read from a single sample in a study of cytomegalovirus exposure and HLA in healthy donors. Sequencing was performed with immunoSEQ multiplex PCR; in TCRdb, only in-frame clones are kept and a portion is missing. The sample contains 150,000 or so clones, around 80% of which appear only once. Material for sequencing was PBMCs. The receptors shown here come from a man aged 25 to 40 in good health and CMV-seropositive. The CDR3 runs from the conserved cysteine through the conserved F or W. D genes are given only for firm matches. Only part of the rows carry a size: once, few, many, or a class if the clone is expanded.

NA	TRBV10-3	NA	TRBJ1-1	CAISPQALMNTEAFF	TGTGCCATCAGCCCCCAAGCCCTCATGAACACTGAAGCTTTCTTT
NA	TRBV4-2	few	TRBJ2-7	CASSQDRRQTFYEQYF	TGTGCCAGCAGCCAAGATAGGCGTCAGACTTTCTACGAGCAGTACTTC
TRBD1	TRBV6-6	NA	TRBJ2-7	CASSHFGQESSYEQYF	TGTGCCAGCAGTCACTTTGGACAGGAAAGCTCCTACGAGCAGTACTTC
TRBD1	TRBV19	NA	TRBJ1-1	CASSIGDRDAEAFF	TGTGCCAGTAGTATAGGAGACAGGGACGCTGAAGCTTTCTTT
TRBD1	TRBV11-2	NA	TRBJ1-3	CASSPDRANTIYF	TGTGCCAGCAGTCCGGACAGGGCGAACACCATATATTTT
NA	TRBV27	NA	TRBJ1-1	CASTHRRGVGETEAFF	TGTGCCAGCACCCATCGGAGGGGAGTCGGGGAGACTGAAGCTTTCTTT
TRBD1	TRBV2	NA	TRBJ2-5	CASRGTGVRETQYF	TGTGCCAGCAGGGGGACAGGGGTGAGGGAGACCCAGTACTTC
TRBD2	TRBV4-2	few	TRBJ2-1	CASSQGASGGNEQFF	TGTGCCAGCAGCCAAGGGGCTAGCGGGGGCAATGAGCAGTTCTTC
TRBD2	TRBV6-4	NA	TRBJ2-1	CASRRDYSYNEQFF	TGTGCCAGTCGACGGGACTACTCCTACAATGAGCAGTTCTTC
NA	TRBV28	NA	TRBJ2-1	CASKREYNEQFF	TGTGCCAGCAAACGGGAGTACAATGAGCAGTTCTTC
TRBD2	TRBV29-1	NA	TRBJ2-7	CSVRGLAGSSSYEQYF	TGCAGCGTCCGTGGACTAGCGGGATCATCCTCCTACGAGCAGTACTTC
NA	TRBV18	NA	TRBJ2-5	CASSPPARNQETQYF	TGTGCCAGCTCACCACCTGCCAGAAACCAAGAGACCCAGTACTTC
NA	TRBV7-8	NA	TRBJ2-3	CASSLNGWDTQYF	TGTGCCAGCAGCTTAAATGGCTGGGATACGCAGTATTTT
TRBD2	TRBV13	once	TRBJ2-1	CASSLLAGGSYNEQFF	TGTGCCAGCAGCTTACTAGCGGGAGGGTCCTACAATGAGCAGTTCTTC